This T cell receptor beta chain was obtained from a study of radiotherapy plus CTLA-4 blockade in lung cancer. The study, taken as a whole, reports: The study found tumor-derived TCR clones expanded in blood after radiotherapy plus ipilimumab.

As to this clone: Its cognate antigen is unknown.

With V trimmed by 2 bases and J by 7 bases, 14 bases remained unmatched. Germline V gene data show CDR1 as SGHDT and CDR2 as YYEEEE. The length of the CDR3 is 16 residues. Sequencing used immunoSEQ multiplex PCR; TCRdb keeps in-frame clones, though not all of them. This sample has about 83,000 clones, with about four fifths found just once. This receptor was taken from a human donor with non-small cell lung cancer who had a partial response to radiotherapy plus ipilimumab. Some clones in this sample may be carry-over from other donors' samples. The sample in question was peripheral blood, obtained from a patient treated with radiotherapy plus ipilimumab. The gene calls are TRBV5-6 and TRBJ2-5; 7 nucleotides agree with TRBD2. CDR3 nucleotide sequence: TGTGCCAGCAGCTTAACCCCGGGACTAACATCAGGGACCCAGTACTTC. It encodes CASSLTPGLTSGTQYF.